Shown below are 19 T cell receptor beta chains from a single sample sequenced in a study of T cell responses to AZD1222 COVID-19 vaccine (dated by TCRdb to the early 2020s). Preparation of the library involved the immunoSEQ multiplex PCR assay. Entries here come from immuneACCESS through TCRdb and include only in-frame sequences with V and J called. Some clones fail to appear in such tables; in the studies checked, an unresolved V gene covers under half of the shortfall, and the cause of the remainder is unknown. For this sample the table gives about 140,000 clones, of which 92% were detected only once. The ten largest clones take up about 4.8% of the sample. The time point label corresponds to: baseline before first vaccination. The material sequenced was peripheral blood, taken on day 0 of AZD1222 vaccination. The receptors derive from an adult in good health.

The chain carries TRBV5-5 and TRBJ2-3, with D unclear. CDR1 and CDR2 (germline): SGHKS, YYEKEE (reference sequence). CDR3 length equals 12 residues. Trimming shortened V by 0 bases and J by 6 bases, and 5 bases separated the two germline ends. CDR3 nucleotide sequence: TGTGCCAGCAGCTTGGAGGCGGATACGCAGTATTTT. Translation: CASSLEADTQYF.

The chain recombines TRBV28 with TRBJ1-5; 7 positions match TRBD1. With V trimmed by 3 bases and J by 0 bases, 8 bases remained unmatched. CDR1 is MDHEN, CDR2 SYDVKM, per germline. The CDR3 contains 17 residues. The CDR3 bases are TGTGCCAGCAGTTTCCCCACAGGGGAATATAGCAATCAGCCCCAGCATTTT. Protein: CASSFPTGEYSNQPQHF. Based on the CDR3 plus reference TRBV28 and TRBJ1-5, the full variable domain is DVKVTQSSRYLVKRTGEKVFLECVQDMDHENMFWYRQDPGLGLRLIYFSYDVKMKEKGDIPEGYSVSREKKERFSLILESASTNQTSMYLCASSFPTGEYSNQPQHFGDGTRLSIL.

This chain joins TRBV19 and TRBJ2-2; TRBD1 aligns across 7 bases. The CDR3 loop spans 17 amino acids. V lost 6 bases, J lost 3 bases, and 13 bases stayed unmatched. Germline V CDR1 and CDR2: LNHDA, SQIVND (reference sequence). Written as DNA, the CDR3 is TGTGCCAGTAGCGGAAGGACCGGGACAGTGCACACCGGGGAGCTGTTTTTT. Translating it yields CASSGRTGTVHTGELFF.

This clone was counted once. The genes are TRBV7-2 and TRBJ1-6, with D uncertain. Germline values: CDR1 SGHTA, CDR2 FQGNSA. The CDR3 has 14 amino acids. The V end was cut by 1 base, the J end by 6 bases, with 7 bases between. The CDR3 region has the DNA TGTGCCAGCAGCTTAGGTTACAGTAATTCACCCCTCCACTTT. Protein sequence: CASSLGYSNSPLHF. The whole variable domain, remainder taken from reference TRBV7-2 and TRBJ1-6, is GAGVSQSPSNKVTEKGKDVELRCDPISGHTALYWYRQSLGQGLEFLIYFQGNSAPDKSGLPSDRFSAERTGGSVSTLTIQRTQQEDSAVYLCASSLGYSNSPLHFGNGTRLTVT.

J is TRBJ2-3 and V is TRBV7-9, with D perhaps matching TRBD2 (6 bases). The ends were cut back, 5 bases at V and 2 bases at J, with 20 bases in the middle. CDR1 is SEHNR, CDR2 FQNEAQ, per germline (reference sequence). The CDR3 totals 17 residues. For the CDR3, the DNA is TGTGCCAGCAGCATATCCTATGGACTACCCCTCACAGATACGCAGTATTTT. Residues: CASSISYGLPLTDTQYF.

This chain links TRBV5-1 with TRBJ2-2; tentative D call: TRBD2 (5 bases). Per the germline V gene, CDR1 is SGHRS and CDR2 is YFSETQ. V dropped 0 bases and J dropped 6 bases, with 12 bases sitting between them. The CDR3 contains 15 residues. The CDR3 sequence: CASSLGGPLAGELFF. The CDR3 DNA sequence: TGCGCCAGCAGCTTGGGAGGGCCTTTGGCCGGGGAGCTGTTTTTT.

Here the CDR3 DNA reads TGTGCCACCAGCAGAGATCTCACAGGGGCTTCACCCCTCCACTTT. Translating it yields CATSRDLTGASPLHF. V usage is TRBV15 and J usage is TRBJ1-6; 7 bases align to TRBD1. The CDR3 runs 15 residues. The germline V gene has CDR1 LNHNV and CDR2 YYDKDF (reference sequence). V dropped 0 bases and J dropped 9; count of bases not matched to a gene: 5.

V gene TRBV6-2 or TRBV6-3 combines with J gene TRBJ2-2; TRBD2 aligns across 14 bases. The germline V gene has CDR1 MNHEY and CDR2 SVGEGT. The CDR3 is 17 amino acids. The ends lost 6 bases at V and 6 bases at J; junction bases unmatched: 9. The CDR3 sequence is CASSNDGLAGGPGELFF. The CDR3, as DNA: TGTGCCAGCAGCAACGACGGACTAGCGGGGGGCCCCGGGGAGCTGTTTTTT.

The J gene is TRBJ2-7, the V gene TRBV5-6; D unclear. Trimming removed 4 bases from V and 4 bases from J, with 9 bases in between. CDR1 and CDR2 from the germline V gene are SGHDT and YYEEEE. The CDR3 extends over 12 amino acids. The CDR3 is CASSLNPYEQYF. The CDR3 bases are TGTGCCAGCAGCCTAAATCCGTACGAGCAGTACTTC.

Worth noting for this clone: A read error may produce the germline difference seen at one junction end. The rearrangement joins TRBV5-5 to TRBJ1-6; TRBD1 matches at 9 bases. The germline V gene has CDR1 SGHKS and CDR2 YYEKEE (reference sequence). The CDR3 contains 15 residues. CDR3 residues: CASSWGTGNNTPLHF. The CDR3 nucleotides read TGTGCCAGCAGCTGGGGGACAGGGAATAATACACCCCTCCACTTT.

This chain links TRBV2 with TRBJ1-2; D not resolved. The germline CDR1 and CDR2 sequences are SNHLY and FYNNEI. Trimming took off 7 bases at V and 4 bases at J, with 13 bases between the two ends. This CDR3 is built from 13 residues. Here the CDR3 DNA reads TGTGCCAGCATTCCCATTGTTCGCTATGGCTACACCTTC. This encodes CASIPIVRYGYTF.

The chain couples TRBV19 to TRBJ1-1; D is perhaps TRBD1 (6 bases). The germline V gene has CDR1 LNHDA and CDR2 SQIVND (reference sequence). V was clipped by 6 bases and J by 9 bases, with 17 bases between them. The CDR3 extends over 13 amino acids. The CDR3 DNA sequence: TGTGCCAGTAGCAATACTAGACAGGCTAAAGCTTTCTTT. The encoded protein is CASSNTRQAKAFF.

This chain uses TRBV13 with TRBJ2-6; D gene ambiguous. The CDR3 is 15 amino acids. Germline V gene sequence: CDR1 PRHDT, CDR2 FYEKMQ (reference sequence). The V and J ends lost 4 bases and 4 bases respectively, with 11 bases between them. CDR3 region: CASSSRFLGANVLTF. The CDR3 nucleotides are TGTGCCAGCAGCTCCCGATTCTTAGGGGCCAACGTCCTGACTTTC.

The chain combines TRBV11-1 with TRBJ2-1; D is perhaps TRBD2 (7 bases). The CDR3 is 14 amino acids. The V end was cut by 2 bases, the J end by 9 bases, with 14 bases between. The germline V gene encodes CDR1 SGHAT and CDR2 FQDESV (reference sequence). Here the CDR3 DNA reads TGTGCCAGCAGCTTAAAGGGGGGGGCTGGTGAGCAGTTCTTC. Amino acid sequence: CASSLKGGAGEQFF.

The rearrangement uses TRBV5-4 and TRBJ2-5; the D gene is possibly TRBD1 (7 bases). In germline, CDR1 is SGHNT, CDR2 YYREEE (reference sequence). V dropped 3 bases and J dropped 2 bases, with 17 bases sitting between them. The CDR3 has 16 amino acids. CDR3 nucleotides: TGTGCCAGCAGCTCCCCCCACCCAGGGGGGCAAGAGACCCAGTACTTC. Translated, it gives CASSSPHPGGQETQYF.

The J gene is TRBJ1-5, the V gene TRBV11-3; TRBD1 matches at 7 bases. The CDR3 spans 19 residues. CDR1 is SGHNT, CDR2 YENEEA, per germline. The ends lost 0 bases at V and 2 bases at J; junction bases unmatched: 13. The CDR3, as DNA: TGTGCCAGCAGCTTAGATCGGGACGCCTACAGGGGCGGCAATCAGCCCCAGCATTTT. This sequence encodes CASSLDRDAYRGGNQPQHF.

The genes are TRBV18 and TRBJ2-7; 14 nucleotides align to TRBD2. Per the germline V gene, CDR1 is KGHSH and CDR2 is LQKENI. V lost 6 bases, J lost 5 bases, and 15 bases stayed unmatched. The CDR3 is 18 residues long. The CDR3 sequence: CASSQGPFGTSGGNEQYF. Here the CDR3 DNA reads TGTGCCAGCTCCCAGGGGCCCTTCGGGACTAGCGGGGGTAACGAGCAGTACTTC.

This chain uses TRBV6-5 with TRBJ1-2, with 7 bases matching TRBD1. Germline assignment: CDR1 MNHEY and CDR2 SVGAGI. The CDR3 spans 14 residues. After removal of 2 bases from V and 2 bases from J, the junction contained 2 bases not matched to a gene. CDR3 bases: TGTGCCAGCAGTTACAGGGGGCTGAACTATGGCTACACCTTC. Its protein product is CASSYRGLNYGYTF.

This sequence joins TRBV18 and TRBJ1-2; possibly TRBD1 for D (6 bases). Germline V gene lookup returns CDR1 KGHSH and CDR2 LQKENI. Trimming stripped 6 bases from V and 5 bases from J, with 22 bases between. The CDR3 covers 16 residues. The CDR3 DNA reads as TGTGCCAGCTCCCCTTACCTTGAGGGGGAGGAGTATGGCTACACCTTC. This sequence encodes CASSPYLEGEEYGYTF. Filled out from reference TRBV18 and TRBJ1-2, the complete variable domain reads NAGVMQNPRHLVRRRGQEARLRCSPMKGHSHVYWYRQLPEEGLKFMVYLQKENIIDESGMPKERFSAEFPKEGPSILRIQQVVRGDSAAYFCASSPYLEGEEYGYTFGSGTRLTVV.